This record looks at one T cell receptor beta chain sequence and its context. This specimen belongs to a study of patients and donors after allogeneic stem cell transplantation. From the RT-PCR reads, TCRdb called clonotypes with MiXCR, one entry per CDR3 protein. The sample has about a million distinct CDR3 sequences; more than 15% are singletons. Losses at the gene ends were 1 base for V and 6 bases for J; bases not matched to a gene: 6. Germline CDR1 KGHDR, CDR2 SFDVKD. The CDR3 contains 16 residues. The V and J genes are TRBV24-1 and TRBJ1-5, with TRBD1 identical over 9 bases. Sequences were obtained from blood, either unsorted or a sorted T cell fraction (not recorded which). The clonotype originates from a human donor who was either an allogeneic HSCT recipient or a stem cell or donor lymphocyte infusion donor (not recorded which). It is not recorded whose cells these are; they may come from a transplant donor. This chain's CDR3 is CATSDLAQGAFQPQHF. CDR3 nucleotide sequence: TGTGCCACCAGTGATTTAGCACAGGGGGCCTTTCAGCCCCAGCATTTT.